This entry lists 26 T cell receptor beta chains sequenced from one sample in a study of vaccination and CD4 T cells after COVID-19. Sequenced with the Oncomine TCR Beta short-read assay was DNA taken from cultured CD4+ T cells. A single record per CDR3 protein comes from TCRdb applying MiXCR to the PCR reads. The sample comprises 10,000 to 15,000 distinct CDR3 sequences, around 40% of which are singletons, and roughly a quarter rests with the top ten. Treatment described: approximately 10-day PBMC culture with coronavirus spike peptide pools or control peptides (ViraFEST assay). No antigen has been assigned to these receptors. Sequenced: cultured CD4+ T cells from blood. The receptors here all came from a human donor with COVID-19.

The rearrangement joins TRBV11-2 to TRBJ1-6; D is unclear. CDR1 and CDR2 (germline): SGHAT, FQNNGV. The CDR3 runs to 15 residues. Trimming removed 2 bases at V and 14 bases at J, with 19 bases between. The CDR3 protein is CASSLLGSSNSALHF. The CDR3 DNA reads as TGTGCCAGCAGCTTATTAGGCAGTTCTAATTCGGCCCTCCACTTT.

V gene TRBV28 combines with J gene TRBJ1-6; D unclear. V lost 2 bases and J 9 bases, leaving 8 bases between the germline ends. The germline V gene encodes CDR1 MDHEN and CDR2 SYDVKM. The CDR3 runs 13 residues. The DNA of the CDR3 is TGTGCCAGCAGTTTAAGCGGGGTTTCACCCCTCCACTTT. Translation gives CASSLSGVSPLHF.

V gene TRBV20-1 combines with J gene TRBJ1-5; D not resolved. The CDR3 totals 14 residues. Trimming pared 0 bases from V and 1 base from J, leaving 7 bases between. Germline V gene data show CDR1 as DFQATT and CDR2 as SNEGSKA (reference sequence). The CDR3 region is CSARDGRSNQPQHF. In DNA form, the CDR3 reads TGCAGTGCTAGAGATGGGCGGAGCAATCAGCCCCAGCATTTT.

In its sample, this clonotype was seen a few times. CDR3 coding DNA: TGCGCCAGCAGCTTGGAGGGGACGGAACCAGGCGAGCAGTACTTC. It specifies CASSLEGTEPGEQYF. V gene TRBV5-1 combines with J gene TRBJ2-7; the D call may be TRBD1 or TRBD2 (5 bases each). Germline V gene lookup returns CDR1 SGHRS and CDR2 YFSETQ. The CDR3 is made up of 15 amino acids. V was pared by 0 bases and J by 6 bases, with 16 bases between.

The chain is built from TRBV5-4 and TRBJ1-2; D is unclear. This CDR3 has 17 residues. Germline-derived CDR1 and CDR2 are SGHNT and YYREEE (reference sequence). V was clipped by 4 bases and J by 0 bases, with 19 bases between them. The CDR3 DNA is TGTGCCAGCAGCCATCCCTCTTTCCCGGGAGCTAACTATGGCTACACCTTC. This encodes CASSHPSFPGANYGYTF.

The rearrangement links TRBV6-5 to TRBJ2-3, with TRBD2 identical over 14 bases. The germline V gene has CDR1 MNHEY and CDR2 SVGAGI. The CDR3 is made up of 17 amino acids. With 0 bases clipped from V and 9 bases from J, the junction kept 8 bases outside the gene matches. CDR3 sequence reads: CASSYSTSGGALRTQYF. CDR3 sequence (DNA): TGTGCCAGCAGTTACTCGACTAGCGGGGGGGCCTTAAGGACGCAGTATTTT.

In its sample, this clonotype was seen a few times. The CDR3 spells CASTPVGLATEAFF. The CDR3 DNA reads as TGTGCCAGCACCCCTGTCGGGTTGGCGACTGAAGCTTTCTTT. The chain has TRBV2 and TRBJ1-1; D not certain. The germline V gene encodes CDR1 SNHLY and CDR2 FYNNEI. V lost 7 bases and J 5 bases, leaving 17 bases between the germline ends. The CDR3 sequence is 14 residues long.

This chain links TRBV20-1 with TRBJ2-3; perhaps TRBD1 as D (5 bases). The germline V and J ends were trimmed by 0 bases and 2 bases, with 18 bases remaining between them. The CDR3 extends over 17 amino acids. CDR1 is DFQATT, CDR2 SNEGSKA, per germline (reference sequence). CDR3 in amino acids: CSARDPRPDSNTDTQYF. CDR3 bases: TGCAGTGCTAGAGACCCCCGCCCTGACAGCAACACAGATACGCAGTATTTT.

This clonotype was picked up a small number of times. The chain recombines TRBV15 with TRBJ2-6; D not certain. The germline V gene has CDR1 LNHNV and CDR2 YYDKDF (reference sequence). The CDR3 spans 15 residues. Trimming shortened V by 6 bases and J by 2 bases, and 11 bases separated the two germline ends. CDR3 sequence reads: CATRPGPPGANVLTF. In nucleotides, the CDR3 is TGTGCCACCAGACCGGGCCCGCCTGGGGCCAACGTCCTGACTTTC. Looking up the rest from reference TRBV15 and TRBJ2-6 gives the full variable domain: DAMVIQNPRYQVTQFGKPVTLSCSQTLNHNVMYWYQQKSSQAPKLLFHYYDKDFNNEADTPDNFQSRRPNTSFCFLDIRSPGLGDTAMYLCATRPGPPGANVLTFGAGSRLTVL.

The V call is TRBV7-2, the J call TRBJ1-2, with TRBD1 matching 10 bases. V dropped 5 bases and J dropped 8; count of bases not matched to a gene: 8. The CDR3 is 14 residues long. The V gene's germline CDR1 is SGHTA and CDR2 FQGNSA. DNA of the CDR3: TGTGCCAGCAGCGTCGACAGGGGGCTAATAGGCTACACCTTC. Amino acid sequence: CASSVDRGLIGYTF.

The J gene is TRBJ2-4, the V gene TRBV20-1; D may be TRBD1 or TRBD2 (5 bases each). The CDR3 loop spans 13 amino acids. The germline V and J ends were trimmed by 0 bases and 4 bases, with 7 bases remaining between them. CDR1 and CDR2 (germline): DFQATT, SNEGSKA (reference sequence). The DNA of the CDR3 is TGCAGTGCTAGAGAGGGGGTAAAAAACATTCAGTACTTC. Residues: CSAREGVKNIQYF.

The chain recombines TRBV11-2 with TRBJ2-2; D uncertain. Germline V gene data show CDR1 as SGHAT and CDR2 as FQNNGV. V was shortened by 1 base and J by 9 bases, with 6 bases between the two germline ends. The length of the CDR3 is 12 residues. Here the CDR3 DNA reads TGTGCCAGCAGCTTAGGTTTCAGGGAGCTGTTTTTT. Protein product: CASSLGFRELFF.

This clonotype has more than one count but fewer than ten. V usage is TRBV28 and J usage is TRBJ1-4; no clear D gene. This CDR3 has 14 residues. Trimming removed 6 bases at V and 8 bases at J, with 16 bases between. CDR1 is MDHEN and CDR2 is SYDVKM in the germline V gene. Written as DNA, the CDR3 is TGTGCCAGCAGGTGGGCACGGGTCGGGGAAAAACTGTTTTTT. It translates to CASRWARVGEKLFF. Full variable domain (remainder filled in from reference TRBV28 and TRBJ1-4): DVKVTQSSRYLVKRTGEKVFLECVQDMDHENMFWYRQDPGLGLRLIYFSYDVKMKEKGDIPEGYSVSREKKERFSLILESASTNQTSMYLCASRWARVGEKLFFGSGTQLSVL.

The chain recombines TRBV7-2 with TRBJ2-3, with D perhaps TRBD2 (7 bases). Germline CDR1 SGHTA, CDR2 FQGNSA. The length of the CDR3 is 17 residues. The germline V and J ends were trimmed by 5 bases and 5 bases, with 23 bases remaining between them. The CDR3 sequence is CASSPVGGGRAGDTQYF. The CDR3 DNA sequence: TGTGCCAGCAGCCCAGTCGGCGGGGGCCGCGCCGGAGATACGCAGTATTTT.

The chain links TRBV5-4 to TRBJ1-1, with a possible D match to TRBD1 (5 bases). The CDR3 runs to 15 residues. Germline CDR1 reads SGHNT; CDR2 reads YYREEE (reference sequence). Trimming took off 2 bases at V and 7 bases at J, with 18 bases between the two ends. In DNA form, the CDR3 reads TGTGCCAGCAGCTTACCAGGCAGGGAGAGAGGTGAAGCTTTCTTT. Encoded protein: CASSLPGRERGEAFF. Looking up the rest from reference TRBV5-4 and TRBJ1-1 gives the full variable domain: ETGVTQSPTHLIKTRGQQVTLRCSSQSGHNTVSWYQQALGQGPQFIFQYYREEENGRGNFPPRFSGLQFPNYSSELNVNALELDDSALYLCASSLPGRERGEAFFGQGTRLTVV.

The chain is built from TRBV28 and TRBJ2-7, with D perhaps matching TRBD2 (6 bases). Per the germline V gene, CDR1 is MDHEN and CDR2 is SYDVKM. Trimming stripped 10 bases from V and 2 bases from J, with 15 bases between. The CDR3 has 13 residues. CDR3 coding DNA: TGTGCCACCACACGCGGGGCCACCTACGAGCAGTACTTC. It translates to CATTRGATYEQYF.

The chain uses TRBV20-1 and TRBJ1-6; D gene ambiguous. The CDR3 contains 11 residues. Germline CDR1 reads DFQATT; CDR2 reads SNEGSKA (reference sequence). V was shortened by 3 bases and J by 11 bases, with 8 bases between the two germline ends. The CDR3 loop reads CSARAGTPLHF. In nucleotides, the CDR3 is TGCAGTGCTAGGGCCGGAACACCCCTCCACTTT.

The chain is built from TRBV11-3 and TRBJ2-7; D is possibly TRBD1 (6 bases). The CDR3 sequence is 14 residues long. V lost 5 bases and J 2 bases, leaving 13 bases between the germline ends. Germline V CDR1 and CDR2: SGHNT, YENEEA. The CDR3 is CASSIQGKAYEQYF. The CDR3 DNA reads TGTGCCAGCAGCATACAGGGTAAGGCCTACGAGCAGTACTTC.

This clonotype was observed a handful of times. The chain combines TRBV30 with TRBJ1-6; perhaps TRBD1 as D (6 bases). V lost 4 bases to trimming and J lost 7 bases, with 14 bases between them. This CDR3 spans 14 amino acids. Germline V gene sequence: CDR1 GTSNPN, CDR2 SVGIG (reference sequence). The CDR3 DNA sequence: TGTGCCTGGATTCCGACAGGCACAAATTCACCCCTCCACTTT. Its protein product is CAWIPTGTNSPLHF.

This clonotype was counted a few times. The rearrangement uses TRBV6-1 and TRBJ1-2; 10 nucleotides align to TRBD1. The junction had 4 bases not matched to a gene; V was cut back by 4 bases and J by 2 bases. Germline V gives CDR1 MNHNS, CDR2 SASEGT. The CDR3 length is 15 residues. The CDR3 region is CASSARDRGNYGYTF. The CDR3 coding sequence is TGTGCCAGCAGTGCCCGGGACAGGGGAAACTATGGCTACACCTTC.

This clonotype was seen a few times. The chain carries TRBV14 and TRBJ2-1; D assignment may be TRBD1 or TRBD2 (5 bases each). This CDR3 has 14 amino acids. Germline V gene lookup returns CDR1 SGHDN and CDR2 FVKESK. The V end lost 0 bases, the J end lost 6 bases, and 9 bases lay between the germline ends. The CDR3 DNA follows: TGTGCCAGCAGCCAAGATCACGGGGCCAATGAGCAGTTCTTC. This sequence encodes CASSQDHGANEQFF.

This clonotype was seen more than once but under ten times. The CDR3 nucleotides read TGTGCCAGCAGTACTAGGACAGGGGGGAACACTGAAGCTTTCTTT. It specifies CASSTRTGGNTEAFF. This chain uses TRBV6-1 with TRBJ1-1; 10 bases fit TRBD1. Per germline, CDR1 MNHNS and CDR2 SASEGT. The length of the CDR3 is 15 residues. V dropped 5 bases and J dropped 1; count of bases not matched to a gene: 4.

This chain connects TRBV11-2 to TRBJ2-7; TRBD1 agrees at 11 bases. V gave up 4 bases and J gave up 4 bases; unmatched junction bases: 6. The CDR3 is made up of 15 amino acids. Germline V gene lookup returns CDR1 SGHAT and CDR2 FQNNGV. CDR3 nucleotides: TGTGCCAGCAGCTCCCGGACAGGGGGCGGATACGAGCAGTACTTC. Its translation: CASSSRTGGGYEQYF.

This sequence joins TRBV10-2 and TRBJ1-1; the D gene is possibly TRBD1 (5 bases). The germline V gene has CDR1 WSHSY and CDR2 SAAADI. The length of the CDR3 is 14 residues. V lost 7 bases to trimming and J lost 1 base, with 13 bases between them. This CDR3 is CASTTAGRNTEAFF. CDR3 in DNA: TGCGCCAGCACCACCGCAGGGCGGAACACTGAAGCTTTCTTT.

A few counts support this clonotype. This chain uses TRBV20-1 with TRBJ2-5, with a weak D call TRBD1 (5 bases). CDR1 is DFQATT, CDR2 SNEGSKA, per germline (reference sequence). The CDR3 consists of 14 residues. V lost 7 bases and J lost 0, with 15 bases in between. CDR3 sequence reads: CSVKGQEYQETQYF. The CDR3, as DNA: TGCAGTGTTAAAGGACAAGAGTACCAAGAGACCCAGTACTTC.

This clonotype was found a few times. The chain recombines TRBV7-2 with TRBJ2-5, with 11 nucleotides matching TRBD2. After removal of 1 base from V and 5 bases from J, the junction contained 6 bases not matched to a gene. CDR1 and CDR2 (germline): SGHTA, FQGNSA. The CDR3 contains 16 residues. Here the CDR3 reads CASSLGSGGAWETQYF. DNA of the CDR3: TGTGCCAGCAGCTTAGGTAGCGGGGGGGCCTGGGAGACCCAGTACTTC.